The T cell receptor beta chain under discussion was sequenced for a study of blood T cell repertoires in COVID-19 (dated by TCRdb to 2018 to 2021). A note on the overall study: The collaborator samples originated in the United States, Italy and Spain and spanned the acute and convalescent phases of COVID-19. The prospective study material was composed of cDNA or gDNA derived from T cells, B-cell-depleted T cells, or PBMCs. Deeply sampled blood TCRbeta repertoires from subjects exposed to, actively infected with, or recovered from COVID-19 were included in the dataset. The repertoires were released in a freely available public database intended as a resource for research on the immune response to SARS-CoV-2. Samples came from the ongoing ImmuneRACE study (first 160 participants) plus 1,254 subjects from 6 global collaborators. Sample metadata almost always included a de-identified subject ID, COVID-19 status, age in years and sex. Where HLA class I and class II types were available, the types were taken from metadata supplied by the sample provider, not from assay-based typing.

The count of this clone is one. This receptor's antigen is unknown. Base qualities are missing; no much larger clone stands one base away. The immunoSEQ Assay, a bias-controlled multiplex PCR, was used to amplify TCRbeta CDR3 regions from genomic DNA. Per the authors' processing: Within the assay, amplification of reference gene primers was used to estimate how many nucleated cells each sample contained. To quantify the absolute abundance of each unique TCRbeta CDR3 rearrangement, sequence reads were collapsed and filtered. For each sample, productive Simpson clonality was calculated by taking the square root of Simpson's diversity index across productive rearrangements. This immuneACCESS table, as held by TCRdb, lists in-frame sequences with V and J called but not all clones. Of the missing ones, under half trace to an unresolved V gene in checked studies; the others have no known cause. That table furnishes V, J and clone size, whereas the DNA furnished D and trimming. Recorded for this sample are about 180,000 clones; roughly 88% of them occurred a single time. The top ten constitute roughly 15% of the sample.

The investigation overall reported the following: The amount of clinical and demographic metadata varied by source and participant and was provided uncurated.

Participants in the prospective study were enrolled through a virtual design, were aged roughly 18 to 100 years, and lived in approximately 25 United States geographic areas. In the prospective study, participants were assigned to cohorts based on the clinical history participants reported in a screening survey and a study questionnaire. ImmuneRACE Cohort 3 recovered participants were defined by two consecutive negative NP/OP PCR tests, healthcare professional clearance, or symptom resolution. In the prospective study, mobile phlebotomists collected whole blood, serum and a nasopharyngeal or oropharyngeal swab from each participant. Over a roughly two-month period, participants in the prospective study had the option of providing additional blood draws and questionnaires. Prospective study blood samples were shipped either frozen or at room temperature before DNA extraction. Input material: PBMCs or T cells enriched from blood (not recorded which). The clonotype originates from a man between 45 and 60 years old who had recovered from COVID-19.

The CDR3 is CASSGLSTGELFF. In nucleotide form, the sequence is TGTGCCAGCAGCGGACTATCCACCGGGGAGCTGTTTTTT. This sequence uses TRBV3-1 (or the pseudogene TRBV3-2) and TRBJ2-2, and possibly TRBD2, on 6 matching bases. Counted from cysteine to phenylalanine, this CDR3 has 13 amino acids. Only the CDR3 part of the read is kept: 39 bases, read in frame from the first base. V is cut by 5 bases and J by 4 bases, and the space between the germline ends is 8 bases. Based on the germline V gene (reference sequence), the CDR1 and CDR2 sequences are LGHDT and YNNKEL.